These T cell receptor beta chains were read from a single sample in a study of CD8 T cells in Susac syndrome. From the immunoSEQ multiplex PCR reads, TCRdb called clonotypes with MiXCR, one entry per CDR3 protein. The sample holds some 99,000 distinct CDR3 sequences, over 90% seen once. The sequencing sample was made of CD4+ T cells from PBMCs. The receptors were gathered from a human donor with Susac syndrome. Each CDR3 is given with its conserved first and last residue. The order of the fields is D gene, clone size, V gene, J gene, CDR3 DNA, CDR3 protein. A D gene is named only where the DNA matches it firmly. Clone size appears in some rows only: once, few, many, or a class for an expanded clone.

D gene: TRBD2; clone size: -; V gene: TRBV14; J gene: TRBJ2-5; CDR3 DNA: TGTGCCAGCAGCCCCGGGACTAGCGGGGGTACCCAGTACTTC; CDR3 protein: CASSPGTSGGTQYF
D gene: -; clone size: -; V gene: TRBV3-1; J gene: TRBJ1-2; CDR3 DNA: TGTGCCAGCAGCTCCGGACGGGGCTACACCTTC; CDR3 protein: CASSSGRGYTF
D gene: -; clone size: -; V gene: TRBV12-3/TRBV12-4; J gene: TRBJ2-3; CDR3 DNA: TGTGCCAGCAGGTACCTGGGGACCACAGATACGCAGTATTTT; CDR3 protein: CASRYLGTTDTQYF
D gene: -; clone size: -; V gene: TRBV18; J gene: TRBJ2-5; CDR3 DNA: TGTGCCAGCTCACAAGACATACAAGAGACCCAGTACTTC; CDR3 protein: CASSQDIQETQYF
D gene: -; clone size: -; V gene: TRBV11-1; J gene: TRBJ2-7; CDR3 DNA: TGTGCCAGCAGCTTAAGGGCTCGGGTCGAGCAGTACTTC; CDR3 protein: CASSLRARVEQYF
D gene: -; clone size: -; V gene: TRBV11-1; J gene: TRBJ1-1; CDR3 DNA: TGTGCCAGCAGCTTAGTGGTGAACGTGGGCACTGAAGCTTTCTTT; CDR3 protein: CASSLVVNVGTEAFF
D gene: -; clone size: -; V gene: TRBV12-3/TRBV12-4; J gene: TRBJ1-5; CDR3 DNA: TGTGCCAGCAGCCTGGATCCTTATCAGCCCCAGCATTTT; CDR3 protein: CASSLDPYQPQHF
D gene: -; clone size: -; V gene: TRBV15; J gene: TRBJ1-3; CDR3 DNA: TGTGCCACCAGCAGAGATCACAGGCAGGGAAACACCATATATTTT; CDR3 protein: CATSRDHRQGNTIYF
D gene: TRBD1; clone size: -; V gene: TRBV28; J gene: TRBJ1-2; CDR3 DNA: TGTGCCAGCAGTTCTCGACTCTGGACAGGGTCTGGCTACACCTTC; CDR3 protein: CASSSRLWTGSGYTF
D gene: TRBD2; clone size: -; V gene: TRBV28; J gene: TRBJ2-1; CDR3 DNA: TGTGCCAGCAGTTCAACCGGGACTAGCCTATTTGAGCAGTTCTTC; CDR3 protein: CASSSTGTSLFEQFF
D gene: -; clone size: -; V gene: TRBV2; J gene: TRBJ1-4; CDR3 DNA: TGTGCCAGCCTCTTTATGCTCTCTAATGAAAAACTGTTTTTT; CDR3 protein: CASLFMLSNEKLFF
D gene: TRBD2; clone size: -; V gene: TRBV5-4; J gene: TRBJ2-2; CDR3 DNA: TGTGCCAGCAGCTCACCGGGACTAGCGATAGCCGGGGAGCTGTTTTTT; CDR3 protein: CASSSPGLAIAGELFF
D gene: -; clone size: -; V gene: TRBV5-4; J gene: TRBJ1-1; CDR3 DNA: TGTGCCAGCAGTCACCCGGACAGTTCGAACACTGAAGCTTTCTTT; CDR3 protein: CASSHPDSSNTEAFF
D gene: -; clone size: -; V gene: TRBV7-2; J gene: TRBJ2-7; CDR3 DNA: TGTGCCAGCAGCTCCCCGAGAGGTTTGGTTTACGAGCAGTACTTC; CDR3 protein: CASSSPRGLVYEQYF
D gene: -; clone size: -; V gene: TRBV30; J gene: TRBJ2-7; CDR3 DNA: TGTGCCTGGACACCGGCCGGAGGAAACGAGCAGTACTTC; CDR3 protein: CAWTPAGGNEQYF
D gene: -; clone size: -; V gene: TRBV9; J gene: TRBJ1-2; CDR3 DNA: TGTGCCAGCAGCGTTGGGGGGGGGTACTATGGCTACACCTTC; CDR3 protein: CASSVGGGYYGYTF
D gene: -; clone size: -; V gene: TRBV21-1; J gene: TRBJ1-1; CDR3 DNA: TGTGCCAGCAGGAAGGGGGACAGGCGGGTCCTAAACACTGAAGCTTTCTTT; CDR3 protein: CASRKGDRRVLNTEAFF
D gene: -; clone size: -; V gene: TRBV25-1; J gene: TRBJ1-6; CDR3 DNA: TGTGCCAGCAGTGTGGGGGATAATTCACCCCTCCACTTT; CDR3 protein: CASSVGDNSPLHF
D gene: -; clone size: -; V gene: TRBV12-3/TRBV12-4; J gene: TRBJ2-5; CDR3 DNA: TGTGCCAGCAGCCACCACTCCTCGGAGACCCAGTACTTC; CDR3 protein: CASSHHSSETQYF
D gene: TRBD2; clone size: -; V gene: TRBV2; J gene: TRBJ2-7; CDR3 DNA: TGTGCCAGCACCTCGGGGGGGCTCGAGTCCTACGAGCAGTACTTC; CDR3 protein: CASTSGGLESYEQYF
D gene: -; clone size: -; V gene: TRBV7-6; J gene: TRBJ2-7; CDR3 DNA: TGTGCCAGCAGCTTAATTGTTGGGGAGCAGTACTTC; CDR3 protein: CASSLIVGEQYF
D gene: -; clone size: few; V gene: TRBV7-2; J gene: TRBJ1-2; CDR3 DNA: TGTGCCAGCAGCTTGAGCGGAGGGGGGTATGGCTACACCTTC; CDR3 protein: CASSLSGGGYGYTF
D gene: -; clone size: -; V gene: TRBV29-1; J gene: TRBJ2-7; CDR3 DNA: TGCAGCGTTGCAGGGTCATACGAGCAGTACTTC; CDR3 protein: CSVAGSYEQYF
D gene: -; clone size: -; V gene: TRBV20-1; J gene: TRBJ2-1; CDR3 DNA: TGCAGTGCTACGGGACGAATAACCTACAATGAGCAGTTCTTC; CDR3 protein: CSATGRITYNEQFF
D gene: -; clone size: -; V gene: TRBV2; J gene: TRBJ2-2; CDR3 DNA: TGTGCCAGCAGTGGGGTTAGGTCAAACACCGGGGAGCTGTTTTTT; CDR3 protein: CASSGVRSNTGELFF
D gene: TRBD2; clone size: -; V gene: TRBV20-1; J gene: TRBJ2-1; CDR3 DNA: TGCAGTGCCGCCTGGCGGGGGGATGAGCAGTTCTTC; CDR3 protein: CSAAWRGDEQFF
D gene: -; clone size: -; V gene: TRBV2; J gene: TRBJ1-4; CDR3 DNA: TGTGCCAGCAAAGAAACTAATGAAAAACTGTTTTTT; CDR3 protein: CASKETNEKLFF
D gene: TRBD2; clone size: -; V gene: TRBV4-3; J gene: TRBJ2-7; CDR3 DNA: TGCGCCAGCAGCCAAGAAGAATCAGGGAGGGACTACTCCTACGAGCAGTACTTC; CDR3 protein: CASSQEESGRDYSYEQYF
D gene: -; clone size: few; V gene: TRBV7-9; J gene: TRBJ2-7; CDR3 DNA: TGTGCCAGCAGCCCGATAAAGGAAGAGCAGTACTTC; CDR3 protein: CASSPIKEEQYF
D gene: TRBD1; clone size: -; V gene: TRBV6-2/TRBV6-3; J gene: TRBJ2-1; CDR3 DNA: TGTGCCAGCAGACAGGGGGATGAGCAGTTCTTC; CDR3 protein: CASRQGDEQFF
D gene: -; clone size: -; V gene: TRBV27; J gene: TRBJ1-6; CDR3 DNA: TGTGCCAGCAGTTCACCAGGGTTGAGCTCCTATAATTCACCCCTCCACTTT; CDR3 protein: CASSSPGLSSYNSPLHF
D gene: -; clone size: -; V gene: TRBV9; J gene: TRBJ1-1; CDR3 DNA: TGTGCCAGCAGCGGCAGCCCGGGGGGGGCAGACCTTGAAGCTTTCTTT; CDR3 protein: CASSGSPGGADLEAFF
D gene: -; clone size: -; V gene: TRBV29-1; J gene: TRBJ1-5; CDR3 DNA: TGCAGCGTCGCGGCCCGGAATCAGCCCCAGCATTTT; CDR3 protein: CSVAARNQPQHF
D gene: TRBD1; clone size: -; V gene: TRBV12-3/TRBV12-4; J gene: TRBJ2-2; CDR3 DNA: TGTGCCAGCACCCGGACAGGGGACGACGGGGAGCTGTTTTTT; CDR3 protein: CASTRTGDDGELFF
D gene: -; clone size: -; V gene: TRBV5-5; J gene: TRBJ2-7; CDR3 DNA: TGTGCCAGCAGCTTCTCTAGAGGCGAGCAGTACTTC; CDR3 protein: CASSFSRGEQYF
D gene: -; clone size: -; V gene: TRBV18; J gene: TRBJ1-1; CDR3 DNA: TGTGCCAGCTCACCGTCAGGGATAAACACTGAAGCTTTCTTT; CDR3 protein: CASSPSGINTEAFF
D gene: -; clone size: -; V gene: TRBV6-1; J gene: TRBJ2-7; CDR3 DNA: TGTGCCAGCAGTGAATGGAGTTACGAGCAGTACTTC; CDR3 protein: CASSEWSYEQYF
D gene: TRBD1; clone size: -; V gene: TRBV9; J gene: TRBJ1-6; CDR3 DNA: TGTGCCAGCAGCCCCCGGGACAGGGGAAGGGGGACCTATAATTCACCCCTCCACTTT; CDR3 protein: CASSPRDRGRGTYNSPLHF
D gene: -; clone size: -; V gene: TRBV30; J gene: TRBJ1-3; CDR3 DNA: TGTGCCTGGAGTGTAGCTGGAGGGAACACCATATATTTT; CDR3 protein: CAWSVAGGNTIYF
D gene: -; clone size: -; V gene: TRBV3-1; J gene: TRBJ2-7; CDR3 DNA: TGTGCCAGCAGCCAAACAGGGTCTACGGATTACGAGCAGTACTTC; CDR3 protein: CASSQTGSTDYEQYF
D gene: -; clone size: -; V gene: TRBV12-3/TRBV12-4; J gene: TRBJ2-5; CDR3 DNA: TGTGCCAGCAGTTTATTGGAGCCCCGAGAGACCCAGTACTTC; CDR3 protein: CASSLLEPRETQYF
D gene: TRBD1; clone size: once; V gene: TRBV25-1; J gene: TRBJ2-7; CDR3 DNA: TGTGCCAGCACAGCTGATACAGGGGGCCCGGATGAGCAGTACTTC; CDR3 protein: CASTADTGGPDEQYF
D gene: -; clone size: -; V gene: TRBV21-1; J gene: TRBJ2-7; CDR3 DNA: TGTGCCAGCAGCAAAGCGGAGTCAGGGGATAACGAGCAGTACTTC; CDR3 protein: CASSKAESGDNEQYF
D gene: TRBD1; clone size: -; V gene: TRBV3-1; J gene: TRBJ2-5; CDR3 DNA: TGTGCCAGCAGCCAAACAGGGGGCGGAGAGACCCAGTACTTC; CDR3 protein: CASSQTGGGETQYF
D gene: TRBD1; clone size: once; V gene: TRBV25-1; J gene: TRBJ2-5; CDR3 DNA: TGTGCCAGCAGTGATTCCGGGACAGGGCTTCAAGAGACCCAGTACTTC; CDR3 protein: CASSDSGTGLQETQYF
D gene: TRBD2; clone size: -; V gene: TRBV14; J gene: TRBJ2-5; CDR3 DNA: TGTGCCAGCAACCGCGGGGGGGAGACCCAGTACTTC; CDR3 protein: CASNRGGETQYF
D gene: -; clone size: -; V gene: TRBV20-1; J gene: TRBJ1-4; CDR3 DNA: TGCAGTGCTAGCCCTGGGACTTTTGAAAAACTGTTTTTT; CDR3 protein: CSASPGTFEKLFF
D gene: -; clone size: -; V gene: TRBV5-6; J gene: TRBJ2-7; CDR3 DNA: TGTGCCAGCAGCCGAGGGGACGGGGCGGATCGTCAGTACTTC; CDR3 protein: CASSRGDGADRQYF
D gene: TRBD1; clone size: -; V gene: TRBV18; J gene: TRBJ2-3; CDR3 DNA: TGTGCCAGCTCATCACGGACAGGGGAGAAAGATACGCAGTATTTT; CDR3 protein: CASSSRTGEKDTQYF
D gene: TRBD1; clone size: -; V gene: TRBV9; J gene: TRBJ2-3; CDR3 DNA: TGTGCCAGCAGCGTCCGACAGGGGGATAGAGATACGCAGTATTTT; CDR3 protein: CASSVRQGDRDTQYF
D gene: TRBD1; clone size: -; V gene: TRBV5-1; J gene: TRBJ2-5; CDR3 DNA: TGCGCCAGCAGCTTGGACAGGGGGACCCAGTACTTC; CDR3 protein: CASSLDRGTQYF
D gene: -; clone size: -; V gene: TRBV9; J gene: TRBJ2-2; CDR3 DNA: TGTGCCAGCAGCGATTACACCGGGGAGCTGTTTTTT; CDR3 protein: CASSDYTGELFF